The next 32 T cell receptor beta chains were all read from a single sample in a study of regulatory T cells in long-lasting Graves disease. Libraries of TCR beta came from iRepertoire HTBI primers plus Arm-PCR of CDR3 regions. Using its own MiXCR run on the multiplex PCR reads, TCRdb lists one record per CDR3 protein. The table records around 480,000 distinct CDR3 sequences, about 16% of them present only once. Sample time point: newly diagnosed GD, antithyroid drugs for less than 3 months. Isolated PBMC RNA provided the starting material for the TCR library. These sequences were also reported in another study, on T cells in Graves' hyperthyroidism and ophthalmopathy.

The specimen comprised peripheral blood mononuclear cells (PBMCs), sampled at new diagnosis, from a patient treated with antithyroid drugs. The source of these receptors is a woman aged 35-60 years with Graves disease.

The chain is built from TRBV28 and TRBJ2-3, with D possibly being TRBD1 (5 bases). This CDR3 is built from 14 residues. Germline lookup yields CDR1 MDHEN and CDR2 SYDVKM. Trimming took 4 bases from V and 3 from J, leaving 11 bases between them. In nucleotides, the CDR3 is TGTGCCAGCAGTTATATCCCAGGGACAGATACGCAGTATTTT. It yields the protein CASSYIPGTDTQYF.

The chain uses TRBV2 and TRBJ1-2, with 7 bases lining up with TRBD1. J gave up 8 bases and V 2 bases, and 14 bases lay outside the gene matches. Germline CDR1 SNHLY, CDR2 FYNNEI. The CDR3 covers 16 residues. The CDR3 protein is CASSEPRGTLVGGYTF. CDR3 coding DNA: TGTGCCAGCAGTGAACCCAGGGGGACCCTGGTGGGCGGCTACACCTTC.

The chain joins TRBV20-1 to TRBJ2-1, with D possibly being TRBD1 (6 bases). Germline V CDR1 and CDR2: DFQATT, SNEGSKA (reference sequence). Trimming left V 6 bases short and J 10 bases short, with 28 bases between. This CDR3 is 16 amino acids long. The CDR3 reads CSALLLRDTYSYEQFF. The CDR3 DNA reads TGCAGTGCCCTACTACTCCGGGACACTTACTCCTACGAGCAGTTCTTC.

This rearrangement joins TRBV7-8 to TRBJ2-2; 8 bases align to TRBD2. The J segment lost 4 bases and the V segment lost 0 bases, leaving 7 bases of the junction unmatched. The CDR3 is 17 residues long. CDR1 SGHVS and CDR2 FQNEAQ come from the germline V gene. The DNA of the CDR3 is TGTGCCAGCAGCTTAGCGAACGGGGGGGCGGGCACCGGGGAGCTGTTTTTT. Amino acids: CASSLANGGAGTGELFF.

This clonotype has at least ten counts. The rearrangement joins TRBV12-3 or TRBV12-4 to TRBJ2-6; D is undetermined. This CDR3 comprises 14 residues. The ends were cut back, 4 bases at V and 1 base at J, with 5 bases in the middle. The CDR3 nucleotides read TGTGCCAGCAGTTCCAGTTCTGGGGCCAACGTCCTGACTTTC. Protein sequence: CASSSSSGANVLTF.

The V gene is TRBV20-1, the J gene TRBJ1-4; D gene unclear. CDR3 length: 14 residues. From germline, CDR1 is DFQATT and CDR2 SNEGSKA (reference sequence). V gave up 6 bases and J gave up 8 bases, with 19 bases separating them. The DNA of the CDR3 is TGCAGTGCCCAAGGCGGGTCAGAGCGAGAAAAACTGTTTTTT. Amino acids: CSAQGGSEREKLFF.

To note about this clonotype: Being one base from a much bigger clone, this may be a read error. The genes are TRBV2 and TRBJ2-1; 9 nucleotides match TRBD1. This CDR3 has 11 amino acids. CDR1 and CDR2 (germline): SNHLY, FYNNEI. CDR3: CASSEYRGQLF. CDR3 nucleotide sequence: TGTGCCAGCAGTGAATACAGGGGGCAGCTCTTC.

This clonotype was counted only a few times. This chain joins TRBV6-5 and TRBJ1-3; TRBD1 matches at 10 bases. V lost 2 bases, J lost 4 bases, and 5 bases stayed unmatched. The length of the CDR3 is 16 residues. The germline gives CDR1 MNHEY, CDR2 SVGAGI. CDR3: CASSYGTGASGNTIYF. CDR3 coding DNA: TGTGCCAGCAGTTACGGGACAGGGGCGTCAGGAAACACCATATATTTT.

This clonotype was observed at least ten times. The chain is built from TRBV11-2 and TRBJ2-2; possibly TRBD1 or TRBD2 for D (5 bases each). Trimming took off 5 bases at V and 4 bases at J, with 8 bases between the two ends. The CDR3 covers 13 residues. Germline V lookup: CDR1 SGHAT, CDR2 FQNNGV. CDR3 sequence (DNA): TGTGCCAGCAGCCCGAGGGGCACCGGGGAGCTGTTTTTT. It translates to CASSPRGTGELFF.

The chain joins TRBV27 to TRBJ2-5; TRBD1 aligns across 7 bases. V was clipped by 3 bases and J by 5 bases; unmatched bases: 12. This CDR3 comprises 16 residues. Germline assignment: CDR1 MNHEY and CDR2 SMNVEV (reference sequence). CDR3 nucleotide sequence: TGTGCCAGCAGTTTCAGTAGTAAGGGGGCGCGGGAGACCCAGTACTTC. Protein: CASSFSSKGARETQYF.

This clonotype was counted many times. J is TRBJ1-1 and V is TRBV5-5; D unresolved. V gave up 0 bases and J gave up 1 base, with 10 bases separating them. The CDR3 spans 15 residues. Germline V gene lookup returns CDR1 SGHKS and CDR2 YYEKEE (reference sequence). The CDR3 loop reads CASSLGGSENTEAFF. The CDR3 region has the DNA TGTGCCAGCAGCTTGGGTGGTTCCGAGAACACTGAAGCTTTCTTT.

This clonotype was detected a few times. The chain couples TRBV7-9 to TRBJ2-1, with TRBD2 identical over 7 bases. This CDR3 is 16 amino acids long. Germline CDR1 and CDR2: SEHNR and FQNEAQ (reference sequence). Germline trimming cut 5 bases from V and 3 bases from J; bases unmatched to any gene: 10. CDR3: CASSDRGVTIYNEQFF. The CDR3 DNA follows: TGTGCCAGCAGCGACCGGGGGGTTACCATCTACAATGAGCAGTTCTTC.

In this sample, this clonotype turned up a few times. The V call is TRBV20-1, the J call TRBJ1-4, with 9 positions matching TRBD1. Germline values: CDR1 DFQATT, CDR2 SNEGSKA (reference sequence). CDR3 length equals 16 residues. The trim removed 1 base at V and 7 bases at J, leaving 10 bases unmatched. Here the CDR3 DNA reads TGCAGTGCTAGAGTTCCTAGGACAGGGGTGATTGAAAAACTGTTTTTT. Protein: CSARVPRTGVIEKLFF.

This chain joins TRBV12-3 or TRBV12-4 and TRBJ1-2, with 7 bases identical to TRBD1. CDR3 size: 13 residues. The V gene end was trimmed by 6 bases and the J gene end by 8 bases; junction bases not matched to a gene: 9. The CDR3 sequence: CASSSTNRGGYTF. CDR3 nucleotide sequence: TGTGCCAGCAGCTCCACAAACAGGGGCGGCTACACCTTC.

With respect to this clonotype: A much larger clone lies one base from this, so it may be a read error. CDR3 sequence reads: CASQSMRDGFAEAFF. The CDR3 DNA reads as TGTGCCAGCCAATCCATGAGGGATGGTTTTGCTGAAGCTTTCTTT. The chain joins TRBV6-2 or TRBV6-3 to TRBJ1-1; D gene ambiguous. Germline V CDR1 and CDR2: MNHEY, SVGEGT. Trimming pared 8 bases from V and 6 bases from J, leaving 22 bases between. CDR3 length: 15 residues.

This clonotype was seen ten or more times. The chain's CDR3 is CASSSSGGRETNEKLFF. Here the CDR3 DNA reads TGTGCCAGCAGTTCCTCCGGCGGCAGGGAAACTAATGAAAAACTGTTTTTT. The chain joins TRBV27 to TRBJ1-4; perhaps TRBD1 as D (5 bases). The V gene lost 4 bases and the J gene lost 1 base, with 16 bases spanning the gap. The CDR3 runs to 17 residues. Germline V gene sequence: CDR1 MNHEY, CDR2 SMNVEV (reference sequence).

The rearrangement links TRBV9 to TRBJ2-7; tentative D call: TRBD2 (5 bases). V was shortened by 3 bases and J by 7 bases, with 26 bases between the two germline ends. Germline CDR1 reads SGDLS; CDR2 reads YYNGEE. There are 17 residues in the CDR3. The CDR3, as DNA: TGTGCCAGCAGCGGAAGCCCCCAGCGGTCGGGGTTGGGGGAGCAGTACTTC. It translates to CASSGSPQRSGLGEQYF.

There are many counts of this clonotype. The CDR3 region is CASSYSTGGYEQYF. CDR3 bases: TGTGCCAGCAGTTACTCGACAGGGGGCTACGAGCAGTACTTC. This sequence joins TRBV6-5 and TRBJ2-7; TRBD1 aligns across 9 bases. The CDR3 has 14 amino acids. V was pared by 0 bases and J by 3 bases, with 0 bases of the junction left unmatched. Germline-derived CDR1 and CDR2 are MNHEY and SVGAGI.

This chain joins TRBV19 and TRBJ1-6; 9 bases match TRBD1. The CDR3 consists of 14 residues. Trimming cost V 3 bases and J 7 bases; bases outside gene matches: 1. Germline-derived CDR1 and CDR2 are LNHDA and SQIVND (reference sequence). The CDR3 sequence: CASSIGTGNSPLHF. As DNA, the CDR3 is TGTGCCAGTAGTATCGGGACAGGGAATTCACCCCTCCACTTT.

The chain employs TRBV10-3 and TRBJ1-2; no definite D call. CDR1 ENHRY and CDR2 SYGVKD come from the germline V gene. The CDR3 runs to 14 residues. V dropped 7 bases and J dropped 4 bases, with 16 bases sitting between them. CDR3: CAINAGFLRYGYTF. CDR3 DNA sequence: TGTGCCATCAACGCGGGGTTTTTACGCTATGGCTACACCTTC.

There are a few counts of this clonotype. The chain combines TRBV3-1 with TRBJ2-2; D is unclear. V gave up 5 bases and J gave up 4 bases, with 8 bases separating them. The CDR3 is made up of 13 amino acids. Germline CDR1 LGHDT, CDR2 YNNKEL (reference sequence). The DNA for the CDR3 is TGTGCCAGCAGCGCCCGTGGCACCGGGGAGCTGTTTTTT. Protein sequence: CASSARGTGELFF. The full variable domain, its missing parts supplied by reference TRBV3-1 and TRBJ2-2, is DTAVSQTPKYLVTQMGNDKSIKCEQNLGHDTMYWYKQDSKKFLKIMFSYNNKELIINETVPNRFSPKSPDKAHLNLHINSLELGDSAVYFCASSARGTGELFFGEGSRLTVL.

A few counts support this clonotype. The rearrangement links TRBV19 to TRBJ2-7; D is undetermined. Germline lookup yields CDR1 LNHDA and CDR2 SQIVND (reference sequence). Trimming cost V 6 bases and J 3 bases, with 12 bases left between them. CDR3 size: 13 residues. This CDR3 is CASSYTAFYEQYF. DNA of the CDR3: TGTGCCAGTAGCTACACAGCCTTCTACGAGCAGTACTTC.

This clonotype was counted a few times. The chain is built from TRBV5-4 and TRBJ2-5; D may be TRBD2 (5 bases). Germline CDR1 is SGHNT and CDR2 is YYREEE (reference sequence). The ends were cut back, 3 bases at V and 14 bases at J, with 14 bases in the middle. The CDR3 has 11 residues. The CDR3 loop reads CASSSGVGLYF. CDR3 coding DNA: TGTGCCAGCAGCTCCGGGGTGGGCCTTTACTTC.

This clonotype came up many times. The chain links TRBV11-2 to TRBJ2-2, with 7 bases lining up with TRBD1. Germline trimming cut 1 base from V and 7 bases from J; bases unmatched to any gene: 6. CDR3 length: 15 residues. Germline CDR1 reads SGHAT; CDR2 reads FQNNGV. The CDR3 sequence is CASSLVTGAIGELFF. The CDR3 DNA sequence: TGTGCCAGCAGCTTAGTTACAGGGGCGATCGGGGAGCTGTTTTTT.

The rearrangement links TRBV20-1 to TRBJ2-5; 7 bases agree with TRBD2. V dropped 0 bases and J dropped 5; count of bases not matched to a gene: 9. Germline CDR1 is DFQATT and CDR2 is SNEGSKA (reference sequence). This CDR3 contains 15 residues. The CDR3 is CSARDAPAGTETQYF. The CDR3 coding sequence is TGCAGTGCTAGAGATGCGCCAGCGGGGACCGAGACCCAGTACTTC.

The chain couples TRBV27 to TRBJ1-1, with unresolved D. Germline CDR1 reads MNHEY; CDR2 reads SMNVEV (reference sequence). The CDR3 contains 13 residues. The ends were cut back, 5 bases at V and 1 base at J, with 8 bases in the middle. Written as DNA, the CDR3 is TGTGCCAGCAGTAAGCTTCCGAACACTGAAGCTTTCTTT. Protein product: CASSKLPNTEAFF.

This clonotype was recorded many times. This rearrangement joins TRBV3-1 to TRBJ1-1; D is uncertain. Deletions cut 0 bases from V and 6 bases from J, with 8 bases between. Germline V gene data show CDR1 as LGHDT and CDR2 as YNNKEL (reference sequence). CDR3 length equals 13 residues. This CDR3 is CASSQDSQPEAFF. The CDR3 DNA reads TGTGCCAGCAGCCAAGATAGCCAGCCTGAAGCTTTCTTT.

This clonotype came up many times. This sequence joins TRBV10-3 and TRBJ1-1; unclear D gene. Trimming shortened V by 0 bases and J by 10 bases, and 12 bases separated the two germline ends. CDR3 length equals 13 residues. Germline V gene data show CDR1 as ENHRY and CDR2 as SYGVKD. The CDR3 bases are TGTGCCATCAGTGAGTCGACTCAATTGGGAGCTTTCTTT. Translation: CAISESTQLGAFF.

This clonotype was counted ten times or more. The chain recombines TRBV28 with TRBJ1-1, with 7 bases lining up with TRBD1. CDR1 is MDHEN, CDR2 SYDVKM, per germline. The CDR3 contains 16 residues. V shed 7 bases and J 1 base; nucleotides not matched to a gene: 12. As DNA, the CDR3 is TGTGCCAGCACATGGTCCTCCAGGGGGAGGAACACTGAAGCTTTCTTT. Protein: CASTWSSRGRNTEAFF.

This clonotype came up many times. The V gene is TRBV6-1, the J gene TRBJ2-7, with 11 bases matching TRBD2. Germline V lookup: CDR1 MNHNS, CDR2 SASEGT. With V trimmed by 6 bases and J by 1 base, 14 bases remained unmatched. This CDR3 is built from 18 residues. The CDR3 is CASSFMELAGELSYEQYF. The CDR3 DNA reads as TGTGCCAGCAGCTTTATGGAACTAGCGGGAGAGCTTTCCTACGAGCAGTACTTC.

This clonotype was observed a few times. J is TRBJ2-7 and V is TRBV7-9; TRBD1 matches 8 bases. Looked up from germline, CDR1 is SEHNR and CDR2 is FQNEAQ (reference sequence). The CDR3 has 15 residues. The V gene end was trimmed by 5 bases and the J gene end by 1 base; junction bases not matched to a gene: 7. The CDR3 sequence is CASSSGQGVSYEQYF. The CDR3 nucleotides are TGTGCCAGCAGCAGTGGACAGGGAGTTTCCTACGAGCAGTACTTC.

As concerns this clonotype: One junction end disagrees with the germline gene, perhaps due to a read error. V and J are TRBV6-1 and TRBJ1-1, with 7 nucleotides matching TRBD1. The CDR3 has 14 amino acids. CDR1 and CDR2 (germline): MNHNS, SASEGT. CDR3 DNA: TGTGCCAGCAGCCTCACAGGGGCCCTCCCTCCGGCAGAGTTT. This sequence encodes CASSLTGALPPAEF.